This entry is about one T cell receptor (beta chain). What this receptor recognizes is not known. Base qualities are not recorded, but no much larger clone differs from it by a single base. Reading the germline V gene gives CDR1 SGHRS and CDR2 YFSETQ. Germline trimming: 9 bases from V, 2 bases from J; junction bases outside gene matches: 8. Taken from cysteine to phenylalanine, the CDR3 has 14 residues. CDR3 DNA is the only sequence kept; it has 42 bases, read in frame from the first base. This specimen belongs to a study of beta chain features in type 1 diabetes (dated by TCRdb to the late 2010s). For the wider study: No differences in mean age, gender distribution, total cell number or subset yield were found between patients and healthy donors. Across all samples, 107,917,701 sorted cells were examined, and cell number per subset correlated strongly with RNA yield. In the study, recently diagnosed type 1 diabetes patients and matched healthy donors were compared on the TCRB repertoires of their sorted circulating CD4+ T cell subsets. Naive and central memory subsets were obtained from all 30 or so donors, but regulatory and stem cell-like memory subsets were isolated from only 8 patients and roughly eight healthy donors.

The full study reports these points: Patients with type 1 diabetes made fewer insertions and deleted more nucleotides at VDJ recombination sites, implying thymic rearrangement abnormalities. Type 1 diabetes patients showed a moderate but significant shortening of TCRB CDR3 length in all four CD4+ subsets. Naive, central memory and regulatory TCRB repertoires appeared more similar among patients than among healthy donors. Because cDNA was sequenced instead of genomic DNA, activated cells with high expression could be over-represented, although the groups did not differ in activation or CD3 levels. Only small numbers of individuals were included in the HLA sub-analyses, which left unresolved whether HLA type had any influence on TCRB rearrangement. PCR might favor shorter templates, but patient and control samples were amplified and corrected together, so any skew would affect both groups equally.

From each donor, a single peripheral blood sample of about 110 mL on average was drawn into heparinised tubes. Naive, central memory, regulatory and stem cell-like memory CD4+ T cells were sorted on a BD FACSAria II using a panel including CD45RO, CCR7, CD25, CD127, CD95 and CD27. Every sorted population had a purity above 98%. PBMCs were isolated right away by Lymphoprep density gradient centrifugation and were stained directly, without culture. So that batch effects would be minimized, each experiment stained and sorted samples in pairs, pairing one healthy donor with one patient. All of the isolated RNA was reverse transcribed with the High Capacity cDNA Reverse Transcription Kit, so expressed TCRB transcripts were sequenced. Deep immunoSEQ sequencing was performed on naive, central memory and regulatory T cell samples, with an average of roughly 3.3 million total reads per sample. Sorted cells were lysed in RLT buffer, and RNA was extracted using DNase-treated RNeasy Micro or Mini kits according to cell number. Each cell subset was processed on its own to prevent cross-contamination, while patient and healthy donor samples were processed together. The immunoSEQ multiplex PCR was used to amplify TCRB sequences from cDNA, yielding 87-bp fragments that span the CDR3 region. The amplicons were sequenced using the Illumina HiSeq platform. The paper's data handling went like this. PCR bias was computationally corrected using synthetic template baselines, reads within Hamming distance 2 were collapsed, and singletons that could not be merged were discarded. Reads were aligned against IMGT to assign V, D and J genes, CDR3 length and insertions or deletions at six rearrangement sites. Within each subset, clonotype counts were normalized to sorted cell number, after which true diversity and Gini coefficients were computed with the tcR R package. The overlap coefficient, calculated on TCRB nucleotide sequences, was used to measure repertoire sharing. As a proxy for the pre-selection repertoire, out-of-frame TCRB sequences from naive cells were analyzed. The source is immuneACCESS, and TCRdb retained only in-frame sequences with V and J called. Part of the clones is not carried over; for the studies checked, unresolved V genes explain less than half of this, and the remainder is unexplained. V and J calls and clone size are given by that table; D and trimming were obtained from the DNA. The sample table holds 600,000 or so clones, of which around an eighth were seen once. Of the sample, 0.095% to 0.15% is held by the ten largest clones.

The chain was built from TRBV5-1 and TRBJ2-7, and 10 junction bases match TRBD1. This TCR derives from a man aged 30 to 45 with type 1 diabetes. Sequenced: naive CD4+ T cells from blood. What this sample's cell subset or site label stands for: true naive CD4+ T cells. CDR3 sequence: CATRPGQGPYEQYF. The DNA sequence follows: TGCGCCACCCGACCGGGACAGGGGCCCTACGAGCAGTACTTC.